This T cell receptor (beta chain) was recovered during a study of cytotoxic CD8 clonotypes in ibrutinib-treated CLL. Study-level background: Samples yielded averages of 200,000 to 300,000 productive templates and approximately 86,000 productive rearrangements. Study conclusions and caveats: Clonality was higher at ibrutinib response and returned toward baseline at progression. Private clonotypes, not public ones, expanded at ibrutinib response. Sustained-remission and progressing patients had unequal sampling times.

Worth noting for this clone: Its specificity is not known.

This table comes from immunoSEQ multiplex PCR, and its TCRdb copy is limited to in-frame clones, with some not included. The repertoire holds approximately 32,000 clones, with almost 70% as singletons. J lost 3 bases, V lost 3 bases, and 8 bases had no gene match. This CDR3 is built from 17 residues. Germline CDR1 and CDR2: SGHDT and YYEEEE. The sequenced sample was PBMCs, obtained before ibrutinib treatment. The V and J genes are TRBV5-6 and TRBJ2-3; the match to TRBD2 covers 12 bases. The clonotype comes from a human donor with chronic lymphocytic leukemia. CDR3 coding DNA: TGTGCCAGCAGCTCGGGATGGGGGACTAGCGGGACAGATACGCAGTATTTT. Its translation is CASSSGWGTSGTDTQYF.